A selection of T cell receptor beta chains follows, all from one sample in a study of response to subunit inactivated influenza vaccine. MiXCR, applied by TCRdb to the RT-PCR reads, yields one record per CDR3 protein. The sample has hundreds of thousands of distinct CDR3 sequences, 7.5% to 8.5% seen once; the top ten hold 10% to 15%. The source material was PBMCs from blood, sampled 23 months after vaccination. The receptors here all came from a man aged 50-75 years who received an inactivated influenza vaccine. The conserved cysteine and the conserved F or W are not part of the CDR3 here.

CDR3 length,J gene,V gene,CDR3 protein
13,TRBJ1-1,TRBV6-5,ASSYGGMGNTEAF
15,TRBJ1-4,TRBV25-1,ASRPTGTLGANEKLF
15,TRBJ1-2,TRBV5-1,ASSPQTEGGGHYGYT
10,TRBJ1-2,TRBV5-6,ARGPGVLCYT
13,TRBJ2-3,TRBV12-3/TRBV12-4,ASSSPGQGTDTQY
13,TRBJ1-1,TRBV5-1,ASSPGVLLNTEAF
12,TRBJ2-5,TRBV7-2,ASRLTGGEETQY
14,TRBJ2-7,TRBV27,ASRPGLAGLSYEQY
11,TRBJ1-2,TRBV10-3,ATLTGGNYGYT
13,TRBJ2-5,TRBV5-1,ASNLRGDSGETQY
12,TRBJ2-7,TRBV20-1,SARFVRAPGEQY
10,TRBJ2-1,TRBV29-1,SVGAGFHEQF
13,TRBJ2-1,TRBV14,ASSQGGRIYNEQF
14,TRBJ1-5,TRBV28,ASSLKWAGIGQPQH
18,TRBJ2-1,TRBV4-3,ASSQVYPSSGRNFYNEQF
14,TRBJ2-1,TRBV15,ATSTLAGGTYNEQF
14,TRBJ2-5,TRBV28,ASRSGRATNRGTQY
12,TRBJ2-7,TRBV5-1,ASSPSGTRREQY
13,TRBJ1-1,TRBV28,ASSSPATGGTGAF
14,TRBJ1-6,TRBV6-5,ASSYTADRVESPLH
11,TRBJ2-1,TRBV28,ASSWQGINEQF
13,TRBJ1-2,TRBV7-9,ASSGSWGPDYGYT
11,TRBJ2-7,TRBV5-5,ASSFGRWDEQY
14,TRBJ2-2,TRBV20-1,SAPRQGIRITGELF
15,TRBJ2-3,TRBV27,ASSLRFWRESTDTQY
14,TRBJ2-2,TRBV5-5,ASSLASNRVAGELF
13,TRBJ2-7,TRBV11-2,ASSLGGLDSYEQY
14,TRBJ2-3,TRBV27,ASSLNAWRAGDTQY